Listed below are T cell receptor beta chains from one sample, sequenced in a study of T cell responses to AZD1222 COVID-19 vaccine. Profiling relied on immunoSEQ multiplex PCR, and the TCRdb table lists in-frame clones only, not all of them. The sample includes 91,000 or so clones, more than 85% of them seen just once. Sequenced here: peripheral blood, sampled 28 days after the second AZD1222 dose. The origin of the receptors is an adult who received the AZD1222 COVID-19 vaccine. CDR3s leave out the opening cysteine and the closing phenylalanine or tryptophan. Each record gives: CDR3 protein, clone size, J gene, V gene. Size tells how often a clone was seen (once, few, many) or the class of an expanded clone, and some rows leave it out.

cdr3_aa: ASSSGRRGTEAF
clone_size: -
j_call: TRBJ1-1
v_call: TRBV28

cdr3_aa: ASSPTSGNTIY
clone_size: -
j_call: TRBJ1-3
v_call: TRBV4-1

cdr3_aa: ASSLTGGYT
clone_size: -
j_call: TRBJ1-2
v_call: TRBV28

cdr3_aa: AWSGGVSDTQY
clone_size: -
j_call: TRBJ2-3
v_call: TRBV30

cdr3_aa: ASSIRSSSEAF
clone_size: -
j_call: TRBJ1-1
v_call: TRBV19

cdr3_aa: ASSFDAPSGGSQETQY
clone_size: -
j_call: TRBJ2-5
v_call: TRBV5-4

cdr3_aa: ASSHTPNPNTEAF
clone_size: -
j_call: TRBJ1-1
v_call: TRBV11-2

cdr3_aa: ASTPAGNQPQH
clone_size: -
j_call: TRBJ1-5
v_call: TRBV19

cdr3_aa: ASKDRINSPLH
clone_size: few
j_call: TRBJ1-6
v_call: TRBV19

cdr3_aa: ASSPDRGPQPQH
clone_size: -
j_call: TRBJ1-5
v_call: TRBV2

cdr3_aa: ASSVVGAGNHEQF
clone_size: -
j_call: TRBJ2-1
v_call: TRBV9

cdr3_aa: ASRPTKTNSPLH
clone_size: -
j_call: TRBJ1-6
v_call: TRBV5-6

cdr3_aa: ASSLTDVNEQF
clone_size: -
j_call: TRBJ2-1
v_call: TRBV7-2

cdr3_aa: ASSLTPNYGYT
clone_size: -
j_call: TRBJ1-2
v_call: TRBV12-3/TRBV12-4

cdr3_aa: ASSLVSPNTGELF
clone_size: once
j_call: TRBJ2-2
v_call: TRBV28

cdr3_aa: ATSEPRVGTGELF
clone_size: -
j_call: TRBJ2-2
v_call: TRBV24-1

cdr3_aa: ASSLAQGASTDTQY
clone_size: -
j_call: TRBJ2-3
v_call: TRBV7-2

cdr3_aa: ASSIGQGKLF
clone_size: -
j_call: TRBJ2-2
v_call: TRBV19

cdr3_aa: ASSLNGEKLF
clone_size: -
j_call: TRBJ1-4
v_call: TRBV28

cdr3_aa: ASRRTGTGNTIY
clone_size: -
j_call: TRBJ1-3
v_call: TRBV6-5

cdr3_aa: ASGGPNDGYTIY
clone_size: -
j_call: TRBJ1-3
v_call: TRBV5-6

cdr3_aa: ASSQNTNTEAF
clone_size: -
j_call: TRBJ1-1
v_call: TRBV19

cdr3_aa: ASSLYLGQGAAGNEKLF
clone_size: -
j_call: TRBJ1-4
v_call: TRBV7-9

cdr3_aa: ASSVVGRNTEAF
clone_size: -
j_call: TRBJ1-1
v_call: TRBV18

cdr3_aa: ASSSTGPNTEAF
clone_size: few
j_call: TRBJ1-1
v_call: TRBV2

cdr3_aa: ATQQYGGTEAF
clone_size: -
j_call: TRBJ1-1
v_call: TRBV27

cdr3_aa: ASSLVPTGELF
clone_size: -
j_call: TRBJ2-2
v_call: TRBV11-3

cdr3_aa: ASSKGQGEFSPLH
clone_size: -
j_call: TRBJ1-6
v_call: TRBV19

cdr3_aa: ASSRDHTDTQY
clone_size: -
j_call: TRBJ2-3
v_call: TRBV12-3/TRBV12-4